The sequence of this T cell receptor (beta chain) was determined in a study of shared clonotypes between healthy human individuals. The protocol was immunoSEQ multiplex PCR, while the TCRdb copy is restricted to in-frame clones and leaves out a portion. The table has around 300,000 clones, roughly 87% seen once; the top ten hold roughly 16%. This clone was seen more than once but under ten times. What it recognizes is unknown. Study results and limitations: When naive CD4 clonotypes were compared across a handful of donors, about 4.8% were shared. Against clonotypes common to all four donors, non-shared ones had lower generation probabilities.

The TCR was taken from a man aged 18 to 30 in good health. Sequencing was done on a sample of memory CD8+ T cells sorted from blood. Sample subset: CD45RO+ cells pooled with CCR7-negative TemRA cells.

In nucleotides, the CDR3 is TGCAGTGCTAGAATACAAGGGGACTACACCTTC. Translation: CSARIQGDYTF. J is TRBJ1-2 and V is TRBV20-1; D is possibly TRBD1 (5 bases). Germline V gives CDR1 DFQATT, CDR2 SNEGSKA (reference sequence). This CDR3 has 11 residues. V was pared by 2 bases and J by 10 bases, with 11 bases between.